Given below is one TCR beta chain in context. Its target is unknown. The data belong to a study of regulatory and conventional T cells in RAG deficiency. Study-wide results and limits: Sorted Omenn CD25-high CD127-low cells may not be bona fide Tregs. Compared with controls, unique Treg TCR beta sequences dropped around 100-fold in Omenn syndrome and CID/AS. Shorter CDR3s in all patient subsets; >90% Treg-Tconv overlap in Omenn. RAG-deficient patients showed markedly lower Shannon entropy and higher Simpson indices than control T-cell subsets.

The table came from immunoSEQ multiplex PCR; TCRdb's copy has only in-frame clones and leaves some out. The table shows roughly 32,000 clones, with approximately 91% occurring only once. V shed 0 bases, J shed 7 bases, and the junction held 8 bases outside the gene matches. The CDR3 covers 16 residues. Germline CDR1 reads LNHNV; CDR2 reads YYDKDF (reference sequence). These data were likewise used in another study, on regulatory T cells. That study adds: Primers: 52 TRBV forward and 13 TRBJ reverse.

This chain joins TRBV15 and TRBJ2-3; 9 bases match TRBD2. The sequence was obtained from a human donor in good health. Sequenced sample: CD8+ T cells sorted from blood. The CDR3 here is CATSRDGSGGLNTQYF. CDR3 bases: TGTGCCACCAGCAGAGATGGAAGCGGGGGGTTAAATACGCAGTATTTT. Filled out from reference TRBV15 and TRBJ2-3, the complete variable domain reads DAMVIQNPRYQVTQFGKPVTLSCSQTLNHNVMYWYQQKSSQAPKLLFHYYDKDFNNEADTPDNFQSRRPNTSFCFLDIRSPGLGDTAMYLCATSRDGSGGLNTQYFGPGTRLTVL.